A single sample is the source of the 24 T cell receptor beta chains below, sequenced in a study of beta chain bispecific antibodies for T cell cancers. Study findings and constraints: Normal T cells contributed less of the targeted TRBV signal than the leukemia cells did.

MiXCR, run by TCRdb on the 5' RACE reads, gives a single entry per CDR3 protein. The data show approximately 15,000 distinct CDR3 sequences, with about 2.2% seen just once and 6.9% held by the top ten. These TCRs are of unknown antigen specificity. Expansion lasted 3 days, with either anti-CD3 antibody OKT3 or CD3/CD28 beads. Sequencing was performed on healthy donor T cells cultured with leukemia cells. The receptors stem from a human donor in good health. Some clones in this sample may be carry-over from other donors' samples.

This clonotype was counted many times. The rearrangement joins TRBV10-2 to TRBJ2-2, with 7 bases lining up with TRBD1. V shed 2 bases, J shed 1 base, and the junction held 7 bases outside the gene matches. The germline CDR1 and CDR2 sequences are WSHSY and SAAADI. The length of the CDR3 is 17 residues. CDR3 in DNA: TGCGCCAGCAGTGAGCCCTACGGACAGGTGAACACCGGGGAGCTGTTTTTT. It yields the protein CASSEPYGQVNTGELFF.

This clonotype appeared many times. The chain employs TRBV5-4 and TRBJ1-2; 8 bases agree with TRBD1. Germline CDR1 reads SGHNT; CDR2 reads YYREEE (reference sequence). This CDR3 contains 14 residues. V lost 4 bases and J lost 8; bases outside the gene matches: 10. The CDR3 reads CASSPLDRGGGYTF. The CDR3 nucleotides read TGTGCCAGCAGCCCTCTAGACAGGGGAGGAGGCTACACCTTC.

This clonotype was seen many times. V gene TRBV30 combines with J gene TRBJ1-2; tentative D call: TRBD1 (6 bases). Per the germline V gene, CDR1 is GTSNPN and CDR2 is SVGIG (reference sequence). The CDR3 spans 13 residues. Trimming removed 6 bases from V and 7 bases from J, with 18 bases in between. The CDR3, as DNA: TGTGCCTGTCGGGACACAGTTGGGGGTGGCTACACCTTC. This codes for CACRDTVGGGYTF. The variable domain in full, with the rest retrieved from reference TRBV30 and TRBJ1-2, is SQTIHQWPATLVQPVGSPLSLECTVEGTSNPNLYWYRQAAGRGLQLLFYSVGIGQISSEVPQNLSASRPQDRQFILSSKKLLLSDSGFYLCACRDTVGGGYTFGSGTRLTVV.

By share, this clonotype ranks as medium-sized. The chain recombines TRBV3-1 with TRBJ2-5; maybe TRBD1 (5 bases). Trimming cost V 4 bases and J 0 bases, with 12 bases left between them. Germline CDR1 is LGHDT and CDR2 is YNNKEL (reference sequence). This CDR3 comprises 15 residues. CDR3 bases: TGTGCCAGCAGCCCTCTGCCAGGGTACCAAGAGACCCAGTACTTC. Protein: CASSPLPGYQETQYF.

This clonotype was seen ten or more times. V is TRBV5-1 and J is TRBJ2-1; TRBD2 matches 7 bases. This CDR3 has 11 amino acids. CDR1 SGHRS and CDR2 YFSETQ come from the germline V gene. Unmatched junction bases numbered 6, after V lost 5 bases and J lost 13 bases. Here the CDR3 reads CASRGSGLQFF. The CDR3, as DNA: TGCGCCAGCAGAGGCTCGGGACTACAGTTCTTC.

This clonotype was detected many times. CDR3 sequence: CSAQAGVSYNSPLHF. The CDR3 DNA sequence: TGCAGTGCCCAGGCCGGAGTCTCCTATAATTCACCCCTCCACTTT. The V and J genes are TRBV20-1 and TRBJ1-6; the D is unclear. V gave up 6 bases and J gave up 0 bases, with 12 bases separating them. The CDR3 consists of 15 residues. In germline, CDR1 is DFQATT, CDR2 SNEGSKA (reference sequence).

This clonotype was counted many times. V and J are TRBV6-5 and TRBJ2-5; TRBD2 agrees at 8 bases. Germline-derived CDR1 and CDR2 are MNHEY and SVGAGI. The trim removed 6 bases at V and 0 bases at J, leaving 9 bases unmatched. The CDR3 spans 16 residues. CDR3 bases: TGTGCCAGCAGCCTGAGGATAGCGGGAAACCAAGAGACCCAGTACTTC. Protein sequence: CASSLRIAGNQETQYF.

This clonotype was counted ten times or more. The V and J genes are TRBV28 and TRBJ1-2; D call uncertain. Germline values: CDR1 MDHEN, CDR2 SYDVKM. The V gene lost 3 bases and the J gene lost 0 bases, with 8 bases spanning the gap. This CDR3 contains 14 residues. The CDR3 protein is CASSFPGPNYGYTF. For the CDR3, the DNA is TGTGCCAGCAGTTTTCCGGGTCCTAACTATGGCTACACCTTC.

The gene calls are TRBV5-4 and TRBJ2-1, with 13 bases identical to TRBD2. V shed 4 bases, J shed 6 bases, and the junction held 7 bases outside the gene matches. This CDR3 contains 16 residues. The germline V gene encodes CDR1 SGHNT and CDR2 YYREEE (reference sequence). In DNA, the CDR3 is TGTGCCAGCAGCCGAACTAGCGGGGGGGGGACCAATGAGCAGTTCTTC. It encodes CASSRTSGGGTNEQFF.

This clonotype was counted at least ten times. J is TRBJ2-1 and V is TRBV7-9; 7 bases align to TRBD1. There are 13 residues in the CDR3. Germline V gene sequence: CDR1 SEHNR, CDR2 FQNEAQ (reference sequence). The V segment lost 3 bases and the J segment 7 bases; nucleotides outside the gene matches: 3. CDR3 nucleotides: TGTGCCAGCAGCTTGTACAGGGGTAATGAGCAGTTCTTC. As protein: CASSLYRGNEQFF.

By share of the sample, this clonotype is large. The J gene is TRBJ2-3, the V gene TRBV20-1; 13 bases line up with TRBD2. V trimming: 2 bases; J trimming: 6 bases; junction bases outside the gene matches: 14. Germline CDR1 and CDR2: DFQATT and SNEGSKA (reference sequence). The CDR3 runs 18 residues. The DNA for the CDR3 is TGCAGTGCTAGAACCCGACTAGCGGGGGGCTCAGGCCGGGATACGCAGTATTTT. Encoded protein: CSARTRLAGGSGRDTQYF.

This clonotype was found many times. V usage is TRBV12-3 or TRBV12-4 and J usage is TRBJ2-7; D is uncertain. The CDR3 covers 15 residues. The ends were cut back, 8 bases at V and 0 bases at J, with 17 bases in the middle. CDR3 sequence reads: CASSPGWFSSYEQYF. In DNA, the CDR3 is TGTGCCAGCTCCCCTGGGTGGTTTAGCTCCTACGAGCAGTACTTC.

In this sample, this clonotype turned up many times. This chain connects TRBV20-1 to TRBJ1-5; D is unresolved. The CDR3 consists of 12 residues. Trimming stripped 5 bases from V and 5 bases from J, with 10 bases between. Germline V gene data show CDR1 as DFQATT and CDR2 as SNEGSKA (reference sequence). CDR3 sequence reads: CSASGFDQPQHF. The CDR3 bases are TGCAGTGCTTCAGGTTTCGATCAGCCCCAGCATTTT.

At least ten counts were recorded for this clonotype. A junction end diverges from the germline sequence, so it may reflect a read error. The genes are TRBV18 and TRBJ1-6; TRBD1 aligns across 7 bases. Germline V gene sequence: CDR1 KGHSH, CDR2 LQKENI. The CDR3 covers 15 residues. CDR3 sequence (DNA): TGTGCCAGCTCTCCACAGGGGATCTATAATTCACCCCTCCACTTT. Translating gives CASSPQGIYNSPLHF.

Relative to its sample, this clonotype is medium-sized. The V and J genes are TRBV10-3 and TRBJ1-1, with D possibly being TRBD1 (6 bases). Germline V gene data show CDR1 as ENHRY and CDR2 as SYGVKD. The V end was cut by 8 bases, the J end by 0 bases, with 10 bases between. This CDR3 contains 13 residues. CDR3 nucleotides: TGTGCCATCCAGGACAGTTTGAACACTGAAGCTTTCTTT. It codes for CAIQDSLNTEAFF.

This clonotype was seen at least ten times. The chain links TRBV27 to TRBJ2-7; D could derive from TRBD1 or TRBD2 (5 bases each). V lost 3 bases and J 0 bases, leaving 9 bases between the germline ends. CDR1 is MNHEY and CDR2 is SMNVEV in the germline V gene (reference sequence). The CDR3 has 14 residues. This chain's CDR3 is CASSLRGPSYEQYF. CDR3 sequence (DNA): TGTGCCAGCAGTTTGAGGGGACCCTCCTACGAGCAGTACTTC.

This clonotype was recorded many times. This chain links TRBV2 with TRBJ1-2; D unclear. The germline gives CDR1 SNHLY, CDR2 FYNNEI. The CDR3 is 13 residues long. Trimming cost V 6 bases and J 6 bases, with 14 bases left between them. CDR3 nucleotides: TGTGCCAGCAGAGCTGGGAGGGTGGATGGCTACACCTTC. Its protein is CASRAGRVDGYTF.

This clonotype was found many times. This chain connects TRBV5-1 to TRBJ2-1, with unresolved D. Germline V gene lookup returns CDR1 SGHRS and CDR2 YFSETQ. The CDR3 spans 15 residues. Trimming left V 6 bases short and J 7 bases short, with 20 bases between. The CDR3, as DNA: TGCGCCAGCACCCTTCTAGTTATGGATGGGAATGAGCAGTTCTTC. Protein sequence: CASTLLVMDGNEQFF.

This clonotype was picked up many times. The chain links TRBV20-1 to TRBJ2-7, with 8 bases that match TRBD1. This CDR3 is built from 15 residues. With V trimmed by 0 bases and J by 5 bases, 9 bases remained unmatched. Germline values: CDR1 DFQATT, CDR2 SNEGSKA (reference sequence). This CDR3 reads CSARDPMTGDDEQYF. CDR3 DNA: TGCAGTGCTAGAGATCCAATGACAGGGGACGACGAGCAGTACTTC.

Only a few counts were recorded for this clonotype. This chain's CDR3 is CASSEPGPRASSGNQPQHF. DNA for the CDR3: TGTGCCAGCAGCGAACCGGGACCCCGGGCTTCGTCAGGCAATCAGCCCCAGCATTTT. The chain carries TRBV27 and TRBJ1-5, with D possibly TRBD1 on 5 matching bases. CDR1 and CDR2 (germline): MNHEY, SMNVEV (reference sequence). CDR3 size: 19 residues. With 6 bases removed from V and 2 bases from J, the gap between germline ends came to 26 bases.

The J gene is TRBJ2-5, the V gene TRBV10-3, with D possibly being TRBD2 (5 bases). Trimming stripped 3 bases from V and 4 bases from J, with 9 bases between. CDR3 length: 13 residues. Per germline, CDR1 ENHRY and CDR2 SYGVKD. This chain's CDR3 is CAISEPGRETQYF. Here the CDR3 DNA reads TGTGCCATCAGTGAACCGGGGAGAGAGACCCAGTACTTC.

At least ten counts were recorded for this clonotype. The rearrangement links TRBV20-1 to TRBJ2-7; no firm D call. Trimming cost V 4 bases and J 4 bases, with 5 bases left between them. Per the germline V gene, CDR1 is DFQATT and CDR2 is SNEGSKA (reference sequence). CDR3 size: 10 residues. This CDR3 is CSATGYEQYF. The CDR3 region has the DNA TGCAGTGCTACTGGGTACGAGCAGTACTTC.

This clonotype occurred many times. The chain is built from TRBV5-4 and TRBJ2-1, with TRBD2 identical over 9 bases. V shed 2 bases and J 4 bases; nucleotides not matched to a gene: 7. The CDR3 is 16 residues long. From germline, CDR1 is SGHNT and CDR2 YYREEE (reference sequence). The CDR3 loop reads CASSFGSGGGYNEQFF. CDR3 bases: TGTGCCAGCAGCTTTGGTAGCGGGGGCGGATACAATGAGCAGTTCTTC.

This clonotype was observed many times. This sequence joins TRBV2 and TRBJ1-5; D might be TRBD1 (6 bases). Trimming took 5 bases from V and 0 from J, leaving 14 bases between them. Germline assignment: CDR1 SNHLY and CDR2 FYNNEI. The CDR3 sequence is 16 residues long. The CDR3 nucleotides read TGTGCCAGCAGTTTGGACAGTCTCTATAGCAATCAGCCCCAGCATTTT. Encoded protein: CASSLDSLYSNQPQHF. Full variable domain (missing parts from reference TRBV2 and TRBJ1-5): EPEVTQTPSHQVTQMGQEVILRCVPISNHLYFYWYRQILGQKVEFLVSFYNNEISEKSEIFDDQFSVERPDGSNFTLKIRSTKLEDSAMYFCASSLDSLYSNQPQHFGDGTRLSIL.